This paragraph covers one TCR beta chain sequence. This likely traces to a read error, being one base from a far larger clone. Time point described: newly diagnosed GD, antithyroid drugs for less than 3 months. The TCR library was prepared using RNA isolated from PBMCs. American Thyroid Association guidelines served as the basis for diagnosing Graves' disease. These data are taken from a study of regulatory T cells in long-lasting Graves disease. CDR3-region Arm-PCR and iRepertoire HTBI primers produced the TCR beta libraries. Original handling: The samples included roughly 61 TRBV and over eleven TRBJ segments. A single record per CDR3 protein comes from TCRdb applying MiXCR to the multiplex PCR reads. TCRdb's processing, not the authors' own work, is the source of the V and J calls. The sample consists of over 500,000 distinct CDR3 sequences, 15% to 20% of them appearing once. Germline V gene lookup returns CDR1 SNHLY and CDR2 FYNNEI. The CDR3 length is 14 residues.

This sample was shared with a second study, whose subject was T cells in Graves' hyperthyroidism and ophthalmopathy.

The chain uses TRBV2 and TRBJ2-7; D assignment may be TRBD1 or TRBD2 (5 bases each). The source is a man between 18 and 35 years old with Graves disease. Sequenced material: peripheral blood mononuclear cells (PBMCs), taken at new diagnosis, from a patient treated with antithyroid drugs. The CDR3 coding sequence is TGTGCCAGCGCCCCGGGGCAGGAAAGGTACGAGCAGCACTTC. It translates to CASAPGQERYEQHF.